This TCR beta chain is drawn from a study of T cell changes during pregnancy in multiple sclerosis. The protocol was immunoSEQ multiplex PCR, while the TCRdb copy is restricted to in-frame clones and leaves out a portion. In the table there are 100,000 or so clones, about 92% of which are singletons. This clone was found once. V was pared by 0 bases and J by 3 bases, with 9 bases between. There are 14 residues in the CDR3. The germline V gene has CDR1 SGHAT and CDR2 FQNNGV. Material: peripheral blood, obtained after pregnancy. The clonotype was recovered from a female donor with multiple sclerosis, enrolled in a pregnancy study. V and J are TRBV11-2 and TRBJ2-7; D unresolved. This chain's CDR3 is CASSLEVHSYEQYF. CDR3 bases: TGTGCCAGCAGCTTAGAGGTACACAGCTACGAGCAGTACTTC.